This T cell receptor beta chain was found in a study of siplizumab effects on memory and regulatory T cells (dated by TCRdb to between 2018 and 2021). About the full investigation: The study examined how the anti-CD2 antibody siplizumab affects alloreactive T-cell subsets in allogeneic mixed lymphocyte reactions built from human PBMCs.

Relative to germline, V is 3 bases shorter and J is 8 bases shorter, with 10 bases between their ends. The germline V gene yields SGHTA for CDR1 and FQGNSA for CDR2. The CDR3 runs 12 amino acids, cysteine and phenylalanine included. CDR3 DNA is the only sequence kept; it has 36 bases, read in frame from the first base. Note on this clone: Its antigen remains unidentified. Within one base of it there is no much larger clone, and no base qualities were kept.

The library was made by the immunoSEQ multiplex PCR assay. Around 100,000 TCR templates per sample were assayed by the deep sequencing platform. Genomic DNA extracted from sorted T cells was used for TCRbeta CDR3 sequencing. In the authors' own workflow: The R programming language was used for the clonal analysis of the TCRbeta CDR3 data. Comparing unstimulated samples against CFSE-low samples taken after the reaction was how alloreactive CD4+ and CD8+ clones were defined. By matching sequences to the repertoires of sorted unstimulated Treg and non-Treg cells, each alloreactive CD4+ clone was assigned a regulatory or non-regulatory origin. TCRdb obtained this table from immuneACCESS and retained in-frame rearrangements with V and J assigned. These tables miss some clones; where compared with another copy, unresolved V genes account for less than half of the shortfall, and the remainder is unexplained. From that table come the V and J calls and clone size; the DNA was used to work out D and trimming. The sample table shows 90,000 to 110,000 clones, and 92% are seen once. The ten most abundant clones make up under 0.75% of the sample.

TCRbeta CDR3 sequencing was performed on sorted unstimulated T cells and on proliferating T cells recovered from mixed lymphocyte reactions. Fresh whole blood from about ten HLA-typed healthy donors served as the source for isolating PBMCs. To map where alloreactive clones came from, unstimulated CD4+ regulatory T cells were FACS-sorted. The study at large found these results: Because sequences at frequencies below about 10^-5 were poorly captured, only a minor fraction of alloreactive clones could be mapped back to unstimulated subsets. Greater diversity appeared to be present in unstimulated naive T cells than in memory T cells, and a substantial contribution to the alloresponse seemed to be made by naive cells. In reactions with siplizumab, an average of around 70% of mappable alloreactive CD4+ clones were Treg-derived, compared with roughly 27% in control reactions. A naive or memory phenotype could not be assigned to roughly 80-95% of proliferating CD4+ or CD8+ clones. Whether proliferating Tregs from siplizumab cultures actually had suppressive function was not functionally confirmed. The cumulative frequency of alloreactive sequences that could be traced back to unstimulated CD4+ memory T cells was significantly reduced by siplizumab.

The sequenced sample was Tregs sorted from blood. The rearranged segments are TRBV7-2 and TRBJ1-2, with the D gene not confidently named. The sequence came from a human donor in good health. The nucleotides read TGTGCCAGCAGCTTTTCTCCCTCCGGCTACACCTTC. It translates to CASSFSPSGYTF.